This T cell receptor beta chain was sequenced during a study of cytomegalovirus exposure and HLA in healthy donors. Germline V gene data show CDR1 as SGHDT and CDR2 as YYEEEE. Trimming cost V 5 bases and J 3 bases, with 9 bases left between them. This CDR3 is built from 12 residues. In the PCR, 60 Vbeta and 13 Jbeta primers were used. Sequenced by immunoSEQ multiplex PCR; TCRdb stores in-frame clones only, minus some. The table includes about 41,000 clones, about 85% detected once. On this clone: The target antigen is unknown.

Study results and limitations: Later findings reportedly placed an Asian-associated ancestry cluster below the roughly 660-donor mean for N-insertions. Highly shared variants forming one cluster were likely a sequencing artifact. Common viral pathogens were later found to be apparently linked to several of the most significant clusters.

The chain combines TRBV5-6 with TRBJ2-7; D is unresolved. The sequenced sample consisted of PBMCs. The sequence came from a man between 45 and 60 years old in good health and CMV-seronegative. This chain's CDR3 is CASSTPGYEQYF. The CDR3 region has the DNA TGTGCCAGCAGTACTCCCGGCTACGAGCAGTACTTC.